Below, 6 T cell receptor beta chains from the same sample are listed, as sequenced in a study of T cells of healthy individuals. TCRdb re-analysed the 5' RACE reads in MiXCR, keeping a single row per CDR3 protein. This sample has about 82,000 distinct CDR3 sequences; about 5% occur once, and the top ten carry 7.5%. The receptors were sampled from a female donor in good health.

There are many counts of this clonotype. This chain uses TRBV18 with TRBJ1-2, with D possibly being TRBD1 (6 bases). The V gene lost 5 bases and the J gene lost 5 bases, with 12 bases spanning the gap. Germline CDR1 and CDR2: KGHSH and LQKENI. The CDR3 covers 13 residues. The CDR3 loop reads CASSIQGKYGYTF. The CDR3 DNA is TGTGCCAGCTCAATCCAGGGGAAGTATGGCTACACCTTC.

In its sample, this clonotype was seen many times. The rearrangement uses TRBV19 and TRBJ2-3; 8 bases are shared with TRBD2. This CDR3 has 15 amino acids. Germline trimming cut 1 base from V and 3 bases from J; bases unmatched to any gene: 3. CDR1 is LNHDA and CDR2 is SQIVND in the germline V gene (reference sequence). In DNA, the CDR3 is TGTGCCAGTAGTATAGGACAGCGGGAGACAGATACGCAGTATTTT. Amino acid sequence: CASSIGQRETDTQYF.

This clonotype was seen a handful of times. The V and J genes are TRBV7-9 and TRBJ1-1, with TRBD1 identical over 12 bases. V was clipped by 6 bases and J by 8 bases; unmatched bases: 7. CDR1 and CDR2 (germline): SEHNR, FQNEAQ (reference sequence). The CDR3 runs to 14 residues. The CDR3 DNA reads as TGTGCCAGCAGACTCCCGGGACAGGGGGCGGAAGCTTTCTTT. This sequence encodes CASRLPGQGAEAFF.

The J gene is TRBJ2-7, the V gene TRBV15; a weak D match, TRBD1 (6 bases). Trimming cost V 2 bases and J 0 bases, with 8 bases left between them. The CDR3 has 14 residues. Germline V lookup: CDR1 LNHNV, CDR2 YYDKDF (reference sequence). CDR3: CATSRWDTSYEQYF. In nucleotides, the CDR3 is TGTGCCACCAGCAGATGGGACACCTCCTACGAGCAGTACTTC.

This clonotype was seen repeatedly, ten times or more. This chain joins TRBV12-3 or TRBV12-4 and TRBJ1-6; D ambiguous. The CDR3 length is 12 residues. V lost 3 bases and J 7 bases, leaving 4 bases between the germline ends. CDR3 loop: CASSFDNSPLHF. CDR3 in DNA: TGTGCCAGCAGTTTCGACAATTCACCCCTCCACTTT.

This clonotype was counted ten times or more. The CDR3 is CASSAGTENTEAFF. Here the CDR3 DNA reads TGTGCCAGCAGTGCCGGGACGGAGAACACTGAAGCTTTCTTT. J is TRBJ1-1 and V is TRBV12-3 or TRBV12-4; weak D call: TRBD1 (5 bases). The CDR3 runs to 14 residues. The V end lost 5 bases, the J end lost 1 base, and 11 bases lay between the germline ends.